These 18 T cell receptor beta chains share one sample of origin, sequenced in a study of blood T cell repertoires in COVID-19. Clones were read by immunoSEQ multiplex PCR, and TCRdb kept only the in-frame ones, dropping some. The sample contains about 300,000 clones, 70% to 90% of which appear only once. Material for sequencing was peripheral blood. The receptors here all came from an older man with acute or convalescent COVID-19.

The V call is TRBV29-1, the J call TRBJ2-3, with 9 bases matching TRBD2. CDR3 length: 15 amino acids. CDR1 is SQVTM and CDR2 is ANQGSEA in the germline V gene. V lost 4 bases to trimming and J lost 4 bases; unmatched junction nucleotides: 9. The CDR3 protein is CSVASAGGPADTQYF. The CDR3 DNA sequence: TGCAGCGTTGCTTCGGCGGGGGGGCCGGCAGATACGCAGTATTTT.

The chain has TRBV7-2 and TRBJ2-7; 9 bases agree with TRBD2. The V and J ends lost 3 bases and 4 bases, in that order; junction bases with no gene match: 4. Germline V gene data show CDR1 as SGHTA and CDR2 as FQGNSA. The CDR3 consists of 14 residues. The CDR3 is CASSFAGGPYEQYF. The CDR3 bases are TGTGCCAGCAGCTTTGCGGGAGGGCCTTACGAGCAGTACTTC. Variable domain in full (rest from reference TRBV7-2 and TRBJ2-7): GAGVSQSPSNKVTEKGKDVELRCDPISGHTALYWYRQSLGQGLEFLIYFQGNSAPDKSGLPSDRFSAERTGGSVSTLTIQRTQQEDSAVYLCASSFAGGPYEQYFGPGTRLTVT.

This sequence joins TRBV6-5 and TRBJ1-6, with unresolved D. Trimming pared 10 bases from V and 4 bases from J, leaving 17 bases between. Looked up from germline, CDR1 is MNHEY and CDR2 is SVGAGI. The CDR3 sequence is 15 residues long. The CDR3 DNA reads as TGTGCCACCCAGGAGAGGGAGACTTATAATTCACCCCTCCACTTT. Its protein product is CATQERETYNSPLHF.

The V gene is TRBV7-3, the J gene TRBJ2-2, with 7 positions matching TRBD1. The CDR3 runs 15 residues. Per germline, CDR1 SGHTA and CDR2 FQGTGA. With 0 bases clipped from V and 6 bases from J, the junction kept 4 bases outside the gene matches. The CDR3 DNA reads as TGTGCCAGCAGCTTAACCCCGACAGGGTCCGGGGAGCTGTTTTTT. It codes for CASSLTPTGSGELFF.

A few counts support this clone. This rearrangement joins TRBV9 to TRBJ2-1; the match to TRBD2 covers 10 bases. Trimming cost V 0 bases and J 7 bases; bases outside gene matches: 7. CDR3 length: 16 amino acids. Per germline, CDR1 SGDLS and CDR2 YYNGEE. Here the CDR3 reads CASSVGPSGGTNEQFF. The CDR3 DNA follows: TGTGCCAGCAGCGTAGGGCCTAGCGGGGGTACGAATGAGCAGTTCTTC.

The V and J genes are TRBV11-2 and TRBJ2-3; maybe TRBD2 (5 bases). Trimming shortened V by 5 bases and J by 10 bases, and 16 bases separated the two germline ends. Per germline, CDR1 SGHAT and CDR2 FQNNGV. The CDR3 has 13 amino acids. The CDR3 bases are TGTGCCAGCAGCCCCCGGGCGGACGGGGCGCAGTATTTT. Translated, it gives CASSPRADGAQYF.

The CDR3 region has the DNA TGCGCCAGCAGCTTACCCCTCCTAGCGGGAGGGGACGAGCAGTTCTTC. Translation gives CASSLPLLAGGDEQFF. The gene calls are TRBV5-1 and TRBJ2-1, with 12 positions matching TRBD2. The germline V gene has CDR1 SGHRS and CDR2 YFSETQ. V was clipped by 2 bases and J by 10 bases; unmatched bases: 10. The CDR3 sequence is 16 residues long.

This chain uses TRBV6-5 with TRBJ1-3; D unclear. This CDR3 has 13 amino acids. V gave up 6 bases and J gave up 4 bases, with 10 bases separating them. CDR1 and CDR2 from the germline V gene are MNHEY and SVGAGI. The CDR3 DNA reads TGTGCCAGCAGAGTCGACACAGGAAACACCATATATTTT. Residues: CASRVDTGNTIYF.

The V gene is TRBV25-1, the J gene TRBJ1-3; 8 bases line up with TRBD1. Germline V gene sequence: CDR1 MGHDK, CDR2 SYGVNS. The junction had 8 bases not matched to a gene; V was cut back by 6 bases and J by 7 bases. CDR3 length equals 14 residues. The CDR3 DNA reads TGTGCCAGCAGAGAGACAGGGGCAGGGAACACCATATATTTT. This gives the protein CASRETGAGNTIYF. The full variable domain, with the rest looked up from reference TRBV25-1 and TRBJ1-3, is EADIYQTPRYLVIGTGKKITLECSQTMGHDKMYWYQQDPGMELHLIHYSYGVNSTEKGDLSSESTVSRIRTEHFPLTLESARPSHTSQYLCASRETGAGNTIYFGEGSWLTVV.

V usage is TRBV5-1 and J usage is TRBJ2-1, with D maybe TRBD2 (6 bases). Germline loops: CDR1 SGHRS, CDR2 YFSETQ. The CDR3 loop spans 14 amino acids. The V gene lost 1 base and the J gene lost 6 bases, with 11 bases spanning the gap. The CDR3 region is CASSLLGRSNEQFF. DNA for the CDR3: TGCGCCAGCAGCTTGTTAGGGAGGAGCAATGAGCAGTTCTTC. The full variable domain, completed using reference TRBV5-1 and TRBJ2-1, is KAGVTQTPRYLIKTRGQQVTLSCSPISGHRSVSWYQQTPGQGLQFLFEYFSETQRNKGNFPGRFSGRQFSNSRSEMNVSTLELGDSALYLCASSLLGRSNEQFFGPGTRLTVL.

The chain recombines TRBV30 with TRBJ2-1, with TRBD1 matching over 9 bases. The CDR3 spans 13 residues. Germline V gene lookup returns CDR1 GTSNPN and CDR2 SVGIG (reference sequence). Trimming at V came to 3 bases and at J to 8 bases, leaving 5 bases not matched to a gene. The CDR3 DNA reads as TGTGCCTGGAGCGAGGGACAGGGCTATGAGCAGTTCTTC. Encoded protein: CAWSEGQGYEQFF.

The chain couples TRBV3-1 (or the pseudogene TRBV3-2) to TRBJ2-5; TRBD2 might be the D (5 bases). Germline CDR1 and CDR2: LGHDT and YNNKEL (reference sequence). The CDR3 has 13 amino acids. V dropped 8 bases and J dropped 5 bases, with 15 bases sitting between them. CDR3 DNA: TGTGCCAGCTCAATACTAGAAAGCGAGACCCAGTACTTC. It translates to CASSILESETQYF.

The rearrangement uses TRBV7-2 and TRBJ1-1; tentative D call: TRBD1 (5 bases). Germline CDR1 and CDR2: SGHTA and FQGNSA. The CDR3 length is 12 residues. V was clipped by 4 bases and J by 8 bases, with 11 bases between them. CDR3 amino acids: CASSSPGLEAFF. The DNA of the CDR3 is TGTGCCAGCAGCTCCCCGGGACTGGAAGCTTTCTTT.

V usage is TRBV5-5 and J usage is TRBJ1-4, with 10 positions matching TRBD1. V dropped 4 bases and J dropped 7; count of bases not matched to a gene: 7. CDR1 is SGHKS and CDR2 is YYEKEE in the germline V gene (reference sequence). The CDR3 is 15 amino acids. The DNA for the CDR3 is TGTGCCAGCAGCCCGACAGGGGGCAAAGGTGAAAAACTGTTTTTT. Amino acid sequence: CASSPTGGKGEKLFF.

The chain recombines TRBV7-2 with TRBJ1-6; D call uncertain. Between the trimmed V and J ends, which lost 1 base and 9 bases, there was a span of 7 bases. The germline V gene encodes CDR1 SGHTA and CDR2 FQGNSA. This CDR3 has 13 amino acids. CDR3: CASSLERGSPLHF. As DNA, the CDR3 is TGTGCCAGCAGCTTAGAACGGGGTTCACCCCTCCACTTT.

This clone came up once. The chain combines TRBV5-1 with TRBJ2-5; D is possibly TRBD1 (5 bases). CDR1 is SGHRS, CDR2 YFSETQ, per germline. The CDR3 has 14 amino acids. Deletions cut 0 bases from V and 1 base from J, with 7 bases between. The DNA for the CDR3 is TGCGCCAGCAGCTTGGAGGGGTCCCAAGAGACCCAGTACTTC. Translated, it gives CASSLEGSQETQYF.

V and J are TRBV6-5 and TRBJ1-1; TRBD1 matches 11 bases. The CDR3 consists of 14 residues. Losses at the gene ends were 0 bases for V and 11 bases for J; bases not matched to a gene: 5. The germline gives CDR1 MNHEY, CDR2 SVGAGI. CDR3 residues: CASSYSRTGGDAFF. The CDR3 DNA sequence: TGTGCCAGCAGTTACTCGAGGACAGGGGGCGACGCTTTCTTT.

A few counts support this clone. The sample holds other DNA sequences that translate to the same CDR3. The chain has TRBV5-1 and TRBJ1-4; weak D call: TRBD1 (5 bases). Germline V CDR1 and CDR2: SGHRS, YFSETQ. This CDR3 contains 14 residues. Trimming left V 2 bases short and J 3 bases short, with 8 bases between. In DNA, the CDR3 is TGCGCCAGCAGCTTCGGGGGATCTAATGAAAAACTGTTTTTT. Protein sequence: CASSFGGSNEKLFF.